Below are 19 T cell receptor beta chains sequenced from a single sample in a study of T cells in Graves' hyperthyroidism and ophthalmopathy. TCR beta CDR3 regions were amplified from RNA. During a first-round RT-PCR of the TCR CDR3, the HTBI primer set was used. TCRdb redid the calling of the multiplex PCR reads with MiXCR, one entry per CDR3 protein. The sample lists a few hundred thousand distinct CDR3 sequences, around 15% occurring once. Sequencing used blood. The receptors stem from a woman aged 40 to 49 with Graves' hyperthyroidism.

This clonotype was counted at least ten times. The rearrangement joins TRBV28 to TRBJ2-7, with 7 bases identical to TRBD1. The V and J ends lost 5 bases and 1 base, in that order; junction bases with no gene match: 11. Germline values: CDR1 MDHEN, CDR2 SYDVKM. The CDR3 sequence is 16 residues long. The CDR3 DNA is TGTGCCAGCAGTCCCCCAACAGGGGTTACGTCCTACGAGCAGTACTTC. Protein product: CASSPPTGVTSYEQYF.

This clonotype has more than one count but fewer than ten. The V call is TRBV6-1, the J call TRBJ2-1; 7 bases are a match to TRBD2. V gave up 9 bases and J gave up 0 bases; unmatched junction bases: 8. Germline CDR1 and CDR2: MNHNS and SASEGT. The CDR3 runs 15 residues. The DNA of the CDR3 is TGTGCCAGTGGGGGGGGGAGGGGCTCCTACAATGAGCAGTTCTTC. Protein sequence: CASGGGRGSYNEQFF.

The chain employs TRBV20-1 and TRBJ2-1; the D gene could be TRBD1 or TRBD2 (6 bases each). CDR1 DFQATT and CDR2 SNEGSKA come from the germline V gene (reference sequence). Trimming removed 0 bases from V and 6 bases from J, with 15 bases in between. CDR3 size: 15 residues. CDR3 sequence reads: CSARDRGPGGNEQFF. The CDR3 bases are TGCAGTGCTAGAGATCGGGGGCCTGGGGGCAATGAGCAGTTCTTC.

At least ten counts were recorded for this clonotype. The chain links TRBV15 to TRBJ2-3; tentatively, D is TRBD1 (6 bases). Trimming took off 3 bases at V and 1 base at J, with 11 bases between the two ends. Germline V CDR1 and CDR2: LNHNV, YYDKDF (reference sequence). The CDR3 extends over 15 amino acids. The CDR3 bases are TGTGCCACCAGCAGTCCGGGACAAGGCACAGATACGCAGTATTTT. The encoded protein is CATSSPGQGTDTQYF.

The table lists this clonotype with a few counts. In DNA form, the CDR3 reads TGCAGCGCACTACAGGGAGGTACTGAAGCTTTCTTT. Encoded protein: CSALQGGTEAFF. The V call is TRBV29-1, the J call TRBJ1-1, with D possibly TRBD1 on 6 matching bases. The V end was cut by 7 bases, the J end by 5 bases, with 14 bases between. The CDR3 is made up of 12 amino acids. Germline V gene data show CDR1 as SQVTM and CDR2 as ANQGSEA.

This clonotype was found many times. The V gene is TRBV28, the J gene TRBJ2-3; TRBD2 agrees at 15 bases. This CDR3 is built from 15 residues. J gave up 13 bases and V 4 bases, and 9 bases lay outside the gene matches. Germline assignment: CDR1 MDHEN and CDR2 SYDVKM. The CDR3 here is CASSSLGLAGGRKYF. In DNA, the CDR3 is TGTGCCAGCAGTTCTCTAGGACTAGCGGGAGGGCGAAAGTATTTT. Filled out from reference TRBV28 and TRBJ2-3, the complete variable domain reads DVKVTQSSRYLVKRTGEKVFLECVQDMDHENMFWYRQDPGLGLRLIYFSYDVKMKEKGDIPEGYSVSREKKERFSLILESASTNQTSMYLCASSSLGLAGGRKYFGPGTRLTVL.

This clonotype was counted at least ten times. The rearrangement uses TRBV3-1 and TRBJ2-3; 10 nucleotides align to TRBD2. CDR1 is LGHDT and CDR2 is YNNKEL in the germline V gene (reference sequence). The CDR3 runs 16 residues. V trimming: 4 bases; J trimming: 2 bases; junction bases outside the gene matches: 6. CDR3 region: CASSPGLAEYTDTQYF. For the CDR3, the DNA is TGTGCCAGCAGCCCAGGACTAGCGGAGTACACAGATACGCAGTATTTT.

This clonotype was recorded a few times. The chain recombines TRBV27 with TRBJ2-3; no clear D. Germline V CDR1 and CDR2: MNHEY, SMNVEV (reference sequence). The CDR3 runs 14 residues. V was trimmed by 5 bases and J by 0 bases, leaving 9 bases between them. The CDR3 reads CASSIGISTDTQYF. The DNA for the CDR3 is TGTGCCAGCAGTATAGGGATTAGCACAGATACGCAGTATTTT.

As for this clonotype: Given a much more abundant clone one base away, this may be a read error. The CDR3 end shows no conserved phenylalanine or tryptophan, and so a read error is likely. The V and J genes are TRBV18 and TRBJ1-1; D gene unclear. Trimming shortened V by 8 bases and J by 1 base, and 11 bases separated the two germline ends. In germline, CDR1 is KGHSH, CDR2 LQKENI. This CDR3 is built from 13 residues. The CDR3 DNA reads as TGTGCCAGCGTGTCGGAGGGGAACACTGAAGCTTTCTTG. It translates to CASVSEGNTEAFL.

This clonotype was counted many times. V and J are TRBV12-3 or TRBV12-4 and TRBJ2-1; 12 bases are shared with TRBD2. After removal of 5 bases from V and 2 bases from J, the junction contained 4 bases not matched to a gene. CDR3 size: 16 residues. CDR3 sequence reads: CASSLGLAGPYNEQFF. CDR3 DNA: TGTGCCAGCAGTCTCGGACTAGCGGGGCCCTACAATGAGCAGTTCTTC.

This clonotype was counted a few times. The chain has TRBV5-6 and TRBJ1-2; 7 bases fit TRBD1. J was trimmed by 4 bases and V by 4 bases; bases with no gene match: 10. Germline assignment: CDR1 SGHDT and CDR2 YYEEEE. This CDR3 contains 15 residues. CDR3 bases: TGTGCCAGCAGCACCCGGGACAGCCTTCTCTATGGCTACACCTTC. It codes for CASSTRDSLLYGYTF.

The rearrangement uses TRBV11-2 and TRBJ2-7, with 7 bases lining up with TRBD2. The germline gives CDR1 SGHAT, CDR2 FQNNGV. The CDR3 consists of 14 residues. V was pared by 9 bases and J by 2 bases, with 10 bases of the junction left unmatched. The CDR3 DNA reads TGTGCCAGTAGTATTGCGGGGGTGCCCTACGAGCAGTACTTC. This gives the protein CASSIAGVPYEQYF.

In its sample, this clonotype was seen many times. The chain is built from TRBV20-1 and TRBJ2-7; D is ambiguous. The CDR3 covers 15 residues. Trimming took off 0 bases at V and 2 bases at J, with 14 bases between the two ends. The germline V gene has CDR1 DFQATT and CDR2 SNEGSKA (reference sequence). In DNA, the CDR3 is TGCAGTGCTAGAGATCCGGGCAGGTCCACCTACGAGCAGTACTTC. Its protein is CSARDPGRSTYEQYF.

The chain couples TRBV20-1 to TRBJ1-6; 10 bases align to TRBD1. The CDR3 is made up of 15 amino acids. Per the germline V gene, CDR1 is DFQATT and CDR2 is SNEGSKA (reference sequence). V trimming: 4 bases; J trimming: 10 bases; junction bases outside the gene matches: 10. The CDR3 is CSAKPPGQGRSPLHF. The CDR3 DNA reads TGCAGTGCTAAGCCTCCGGGACAGGGGAGGTCACCCCTCCACTTT.

Worth noting for this clonotype: A clone one base away is much larger, so this may be a read error. This chain links TRBV5-1 with TRBJ1-1, with TRBD1 as a possible D gene (6 bases). From germline, CDR1 is SGHRS and CDR2 YFSETQ. V was shortened by 0 bases and J by 0 bases, with 15 bases between the two germline ends. CDR3 size: 17 residues. The DNA for the CDR3 is TGCGCCAGCAGCTTGGGTGGGACAAGGGGGATGAACACTGAAGCTTTCTTT. Translating it yields CASSLGGTRGMNTEAFF.

The chain links TRBV12-3 or TRBV12-4 to TRBJ2-1; TRBD2 agrees at 7 bases. V was clipped by 8 bases and J by 9 bases; unmatched bases: 13. The length of the CDR3 is 14 residues. The CDR3 coding sequence is TGTGCCAGCGCTGGGGGTGCGGGAGTCGCTGAGCAGTTCTTC. It encodes CASAGGAGVAEQFF.

This clonotype occurred a few times. The chain links TRBV29-1 to TRBJ2-5, with a weak D call TRBD1 (5 bases). CDR3 size: 12 residues. With 6 bases removed from V and 2 bases from J, the gap between germline ends came to 10 bases. The germline V gene has CDR1 SQVTM and CDR2 ANQGSEA. CDR3 sequence: CSVARAQETQYF. The CDR3 DNA reads TGCAGCGTCGCCAGGGCGCAAGAGACCCAGTACTTC.

This clonotype occurred many times. The rearrangement joins TRBV6-2 or TRBV6-3 to TRBJ2-7; 8 nucleotides match TRBD1. The CDR3 covers 16 residues. CDR1 is MNHEY and CDR2 is SVGEGT in the germline V gene. V trimming: 6 bases; J trimming: 3 bases; junction bases outside the gene matches: 13. The CDR3 reads CASRSPGTGSLYEQYF. The CDR3 coding sequence is TGTGCCAGCAGATCTCCCGGGACAGGATCCCTCTACGAGCAGTACTTC.

This clonotype was seen repeatedly, ten times or more. CDR3 coding DNA: TGTGCCAGCAGGACTGAGGATCTGCGGGAGCACTCCTACAATGAGCAGTTCTTC. Translating it yields CASRTEDLREHSYNEQFF. The chain links TRBV2 to TRBJ2-1; 7 bases line up with TRBD2. This CDR3 is 18 amino acids long. The germline V gene encodes CDR1 SNHLY and CDR2 FYNNEI. V trimming: 6 bases; J trimming: 0 bases; junction bases outside the gene matches: 14.